The next 4 T cell receptor beta chains were all read from a single sample in a study of blood T cell repertoires in COVID-19. Libraries were prepared by immunoSEQ multiplex PCR; TCRdb keeps only in-frame clonotypes and omits some of them. The sample consists of tens of thousands of clones, roughly four fifths of them appearing once. The source material was peripheral blood. The receptors were gathered from a woman of 80 years or more with acute or convalescent COVID-19.

This chain connects TRBV4-1 to TRBJ1-5, with D unresolved. The V and J ends lost 1 base and 4 bases respectively, with 8 bases between them. The germline gives CDR1 MGHRA, CDR2 YSYEKL. The CDR3 consists of 14 residues. In DNA, the CDR3 is TGCGCCAGCAGCCAAGGGGAGGTTAATCAGCCCCAGCATTTT. Its translation: CASSQGEVNQPQHF.

The chain recombines TRBV5-6 with TRBJ1-6; D is unresolved. Germline assignment: CDR1 SGHDT and CDR2 YYEEEE. V was trimmed by 0 bases and J by 8 bases, leaving 9 bases between them. This CDR3 comprises 14 residues. The CDR3 bases are TGTGCCAGCAGCTTGGCGTTCGGGGATTCACCCCTCCACTTT. As protein: CASSLAFGDSPLHF.

This clone has just one count. The chain combines TRBV20-1 with TRBJ2-1, with D tentatively TRBD2 (6 bases). From germline, CDR1 is DFQATT and CDR2 SNEGSKA (reference sequence). V was clipped by 3 bases and J by 9 bases, with 6 bases between them. CDR3 length: 10 residues. CDR3 nucleotides: TGCAGTGCTAGGGGACTTGAGCAGTTCTTC. It is translated as CSARGLEQFF.

This clone occurred once. This sequence joins TRBV19 and TRBJ1-2; 11 nucleotides line up with TRBD1. The V gene's germline CDR1 is LNHDA and CDR2 SQIVND (reference sequence). The CDR3 is 13 amino acids. Germline trimming cut 5 bases from V and 8 bases from J; bases unmatched to any gene: 4. The CDR3: CASSGQGARGYTF. CDR3 nucleotide sequence: TGTGCCAGTAGTGGACAGGGGGCGAGGGGCTACACCTTC.